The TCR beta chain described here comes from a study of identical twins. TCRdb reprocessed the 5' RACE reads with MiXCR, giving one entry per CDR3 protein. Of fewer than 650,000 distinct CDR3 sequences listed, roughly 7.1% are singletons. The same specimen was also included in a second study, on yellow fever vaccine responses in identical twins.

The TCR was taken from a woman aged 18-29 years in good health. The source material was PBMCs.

CDR3 bases: TGTGCCAGCAGCCGATCAGACAGGGGATCGCACGGGACCCAGTACTTC. Translating it yields CASSRSDRGSHGTQYF. The V call is TRBV7-7, the J call TRBJ2-5; TRBD1 agrees at 8 bases. The CDR3 consists of 16 residues. In germline, CDR1 is SSHAT, CDR2 FNYEAQ (reference sequence). Losses at the gene ends were 5 bases for V and 7 bases for J; bases not matched to a gene: 15.